Presented here are 26 T cell receptor beta chains from one specimen sequenced in a study of a mutant IDH1 vaccine in newly diagnosed glioma. Time point noted: week 5, during vaccination. Every vaccination contained 300 ug of the mutant IDH1 20-mer peptide and was paired with topical imiquimod. Their recognized antigens are unknown. The table came from immunoSEQ multiplex PCR; TCRdb's copy has only in-frame clones and leaves some out. The data show 50,000 to 70,000 clones, 82% seen once. The source material was PBMCs, sampled from a glioma patient whose treatment included an IDH1 peptide vaccine. Every receptor here comes from a woman between 18 and 30 years old with glioma. Some clones in this sample may be carry-over from other donors' samples.

This chain connects TRBV6-1 to TRBJ2-7, with a tentative D call TRBD2 (5 bases). Trimming shortened V by 6 bases and J by 0 bases, and 15 bases separated the two germline ends. The CDR3 loop spans 15 amino acids. Per the germline V gene, CDR1 is MNHNS and CDR2 is SASEGT. CDR3 region: CASRVEPAGSYEQYF. The CDR3 region has the DNA TGTGCCAGCAGGGTAGAGCCGGCGGGCTCCTACGAGCAGTACTTC.

V and J are TRBV9 and TRBJ2-7; 9 bases are shared with TRBD2. The CDR3 extends over 14 amino acids. The J segment lost 7 bases and the V segment lost 4 bases, leaving 9 bases of the junction unmatched. Germline values: CDR1 SGDLS, CDR2 YYNGEE. CDR3 protein: CASSPPGLAREQYF. The CDR3 DNA follows: TGTGCCAGCAGCCCGCCCGGACTAGCGCGGGAGCAGTACTTC.

This clone is medium-sized (0.01 to 0.1%) in the sample. Here the CDR3 DNA reads TGTGCCTGGAGTGGTCCCACTGAAGCTTTCTTT. Translated: CAWSGPTEAFF. This rearrangement joins TRBV30 to TRBJ1-1; D is unresolved. This CDR3 has 11 residues. V shed 1 base and J shed 4 bases, with 4 bases lying between them. Germline assignment: CDR1 GTSNPN and CDR2 SVGIG (reference sequence).

V is TRBV7-3 and J is TRBJ2-3; 9 nucleotides match TRBD2. J gave up 4 bases and V 2 bases, and 10 bases lay outside the gene matches. The CDR3 runs 17 residues. Germline V CDR1 and CDR2: SGHTA, FQGTGA. Here the CDR3 reads CASSLGPAGGPADTQYF. The CDR3 nucleotides are TGTGCCAGCAGCTTAGGCCCGGCGGGGGGGCCCGCAGATACGCAGTATTTT.

V is TRBV4-1 and J is TRBJ2-3, with TRBD2 identical over 10 bases. This CDR3 region has 15 residues. Germline CDR1 and CDR2: MGHRA and YSYEKL. The ends lost 4 bases at V and 6 bases at J; junction bases unmatched: 7. The CDR3 region is CASSLAGTSVDTQYF. In DNA, the CDR3 is TGCGCCAGCAGCCTCGCCGGGACTAGCGTTGATACGCAGTATTTT.

J is TRBJ2-4 and V is TRBV7-3; TRBD1 aligns across 9 bases. CDR1 and CDR2 from the germline V gene are SGHTA and FQGTGA. This CDR3 comprises 14 residues. V was clipped by 4 bases and J by 6 bases; unmatched bases: 4. The CDR3 loop reads CASSSPGQGNIQYF. DNA for the CDR3: TGTGCCAGCAGCTCTCCGGGACAGGGAAACATTCAGTACTTC.

This clone occurred once. This sequence joins TRBV7-8 and TRBJ1-4; maybe TRBD1 (6 bases). V was trimmed by 7 bases and J by 4 bases, leaving 13 bases between them. CDR1 is SGHVS and CDR2 is FQNEAQ in the germline V gene. CDR3 length: 14 residues. This chain's CDR3 is CASKRTVFNEKLFF. CDR3 nucleotides: TGTGCCAGCAAAAGGACAGTCTTTAATGAAAAACTGTTTTTT.

This clone was observed a handful of times. V is TRBV11-3 and J is TRBJ1-1, with 8 nucleotides matching TRBD1. V was clipped by 5 bases and J by 5 bases; unmatched bases: 10. Looked up from germline, CDR1 is SGHNT and CDR2 is YENEEA. The CDR3 spans 15 residues. The CDR3 is CASSRHRGYGTEAFF. The CDR3 region has the DNA TGTGCCAGCAGCCGACACAGGGGGTATGGAACTGAAGCTTTCTTT.

The V and J genes are TRBV6-5 and TRBJ1-1; no firm D call. Germline CDR1 is MNHEY and CDR2 is SVGAGI. The germline V and J ends were trimmed by 7 bases and 11 bases, with 20 bases remaining between them. The CDR3 loop spans 13 amino acids. CDR3: CASTLLGGSGAFF. Written as DNA, the CDR3 is TGTGCCAGCACCCTACTAGGCGGGTCGGGGGCTTTCTTT.

The chain links TRBV5-1 to TRBJ2-7, with 7 nucleotides matching TRBD1. Germline CDR1 is SGHRS and CDR2 is YFSETQ. There are 15 residues in the CDR3. The J segment lost 0 bases and the V segment lost 4 bases, leaving 7 bases of the junction unmatched. CDR3 sequence: CASSLIGQDSYEQYF. CDR3 sequence (DNA): TGCGCCAGCAGCCTTATCGGACAGGACTCCTACGAGCAGTACTTC.

The J gene is TRBJ2-1, the V gene TRBV30, with D perhaps matching TRBD2 (6 bases). V dropped 1 base and J dropped 10 bases, with 14 bases sitting between them. Germline assignment: CDR1 GTSNPN and CDR2 SVGIG (reference sequence). This CDR3 region has 13 residues. CDR3 in DNA: TGTGCCTGGAGTGGTGGGGGAGGTAGAGAGCAGTTCTTC. Translated, it gives CAWSGGGGREQFF.

This sequence joins TRBV5-4 and TRBJ2-2; D is ambiguous. The germline V gene encodes CDR1 SGHNT and CDR2 YYREEE (reference sequence). V was trimmed by 0 bases and J by 2 bases, leaving 8 bases between them. The CDR3 has 15 amino acids. The CDR3 is CASSLATKNTGELFF. The CDR3 DNA follows: TGTGCCAGCAGCTTGGCTACTAAAAACACCGGGGAGCTGTTTTTT.

V usage is TRBV30 and J usage is TRBJ2-1; perhaps TRBD2 as D (5 bases). V shed 0 bases and J shed 2 bases, with 11 bases lying between them. The germline CDR1 and CDR2 sequences are GTSNPN and SVGIG (reference sequence). The CDR3 totals 15 residues. CDR3 amino acids: CAWSVRRLAYNEQFF. In DNA form, the CDR3 reads TGTGCCTGGAGTGTACGGAGGCTAGCCTACAATGAGCAGTTCTTC.

The genes are TRBV29-1 and TRBJ1-3; D unresolved. V was pared by 7 bases and J by 0 bases, with 13 bases between. Germline V gives CDR1 SQVTM, CDR2 ANQGSEA. This CDR3 is built from 14 residues. The CDR3 nucleotides are TGCAGCGCGATCTGGAGAAGCTCTGGAAACACCATATATTTT. Amino acid sequence: CSAIWRSSGNTIYF.

The rearrangement uses TRBV6-5 and TRBJ1-2; 8 nucleotides align to TRBD1. This CDR3 is built from 13 residues. V dropped 5 bases and J dropped 5; count of bases not matched to a gene: 4. Germline values: CDR1 MNHEY, CDR2 SVGAGI. Here the CDR3 DNA reads TGTGCCAGCAGTCGGGGACAGGAATATGGCTACACCTTC. Its translation: CASSRGQEYGYTF.

This chain joins TRBV11-2 and TRBJ2-7, with 13 bases that match TRBD2. CDR1 is SGHAT and CDR2 is FQNNGV in the germline V gene. The CDR3 extends over 16 amino acids. Trimming cost V 5 bases and J 1 base; bases outside gene matches: 5. In nucleotides, the CDR3 is TGTGCCAGCAGCCCGAGACTAGCGGGGGGTTCCTACGAGCAGTACTTC. As protein: CASSPRLAGGSYEQYF.

V is TRBV27 and J is TRBJ2-2, with 10 bases lining up with TRBD2. From germline, CDR1 is MNHEY and CDR2 SMNVEV (reference sequence). The V gene end was trimmed by 8 bases and the J gene end by 8 bases; junction bases not matched to a gene: 8. The length of the CDR3 is 14 residues. As DNA, the CDR3 is TGTGCCAGCTTGGGACTAGCGAATCCGGGGGAGCTGTTTTTT. This encodes CASLGLANPGELFF.

This clone was seen once. CDR3 sequence (DNA): TGTGCCAGCAGCTTGGCCGGGCAGGGGGCCTACGAGCAGTACTTC. Protein sequence: CASSLAGQGAYEQYF. V gene TRBV5-4 combines with J gene TRBJ2-5; 7 nucleotides line up with TRBD1. With the DNA end fitting TRBJ2-7 better, the J assignment may be wrong. The CDR3 covers 15 residues. CDR1 is SGHNT and CDR2 is YYREEE in the germline V gene (reference sequence).

This clone was found once. The rearrangement joins TRBV5-1 to TRBJ2-7, with 9 bases lining up with TRBD2. Germline V gene sequence: CDR1 SGHRS, CDR2 YFSETQ. The V gene end was trimmed by 4 bases and the J gene end by 0 bases; junction bases not matched to a gene: 8. This CDR3 is 16 amino acids long. CDR3 loop: CASSQGGGRDSYEQYF. For the CDR3, the DNA is TGCGCCAGCAGCCAGGGGGGCGGGAGGGACTCCTACGAGCAGTACTTC.

The chain couples TRBV21-1 to TRBJ2-3. TRBV21-1 is given as a pseudogene. The CDR3 extends over 20 amino acids. The CDR3 protein is CASSTVGLIIPLSSTDTQYF. CDR3 sequence (DNA): TGTGCCAGCAGCACAGTCGGCTTGATAATACCACTCTCTAGCACAGATACGCAGTATTTT.

This clone was observed a few times. The chain is built from TRBV30 and TRBJ1-1; weak D call: TRBD1 (5 bases). CDR1 and CDR2 from the germline V gene are GTSNPN and SVGIG (reference sequence). The CDR3 length is 12 residues. Trimming took off 5 bases at V and 0 bases at J, with 7 bases between the two ends. CDR3 region: CAWDSLNTEAFF. CDR3 bases: TGTGCCTGGGACAGCCTGAACACTGAAGCTTTCTTT.

The rearrangement joins TRBV5-1 to TRBJ2-7; the match to TRBD1 covers 9 bases. This CDR3 spans 16 amino acids. Germline assignment: CDR1 SGHRS and CDR2 YFSETQ. Trimming cost V 0 bases and J 6 bases; bases outside gene matches: 10. In DNA form, the CDR3 reads TGCGCCAGCAGCTTGGGAACCCGGGACAGGGTGGGCGAGCAGTACTTC. This codes for CASSLGTRDRVGEQYF. Filled out from reference TRBV5-1 and TRBJ2-7, the complete variable domain reads KAGVTQTPRYLIKTRGQQVTLSCSPISGHRSVSWYQQTPGQGLQFLFEYFSETQRNKGNFPGRFSGRQFSNSRSEMNVSTLELGDSALYLCASSLGTRDRVGEQYFGPGTRLTVT.

This clone has more than one count but fewer than ten. CDR3 DNA: TGTGCCAGCAGTATTCGTCCGGGGGAGACAGATACGCAGTATTTT. It is translated as CASSIRPGETDTQYF. The V gene is TRBV6-6, the J gene TRBJ2-3; a weak D match, TRBD2 (6 bases). V lost 5 bases to trimming and J lost 3 bases, with 15 bases between them. There are 15 residues in the CDR3. CDR1 MNHNY and CDR2 SVGAGI come from the germline V gene (reference sequence).

The CDR3 spells CASREGGLSTEAFF. CDR3 nucleotide sequence: TGTGCCAGCAGAGAAGGGGGCCTGAGCACTGAAGCTTTCTTT. The gene calls are TRBV27 and TRBJ1-1; 7 bases are a match to TRBD1. Germline CDR1 and CDR2: MNHEY and SMNVEV (reference sequence). CDR3 length equals 14 residues. The V gene end was trimmed by 6 bases and the J gene end by 4 bases; junction bases not matched to a gene: 8.

This sequence joins TRBV30 and TRBJ2-7, with 10 bases identical to TRBD1. Germline V gene data show CDR1 as GTSNPN and CDR2 as SVGIG (reference sequence). Trimming removed 6 bases from V and 2 bases from J; junction bases left unmatched: 13. The CDR3 is 16 residues long. CDR3 DNA sequence: TGTGCCTGTAATAAAGTGGGGACAGGGGCAACCTACGAGCAGTACTTC. Amino acid sequence: CACNKVGTGATYEQYF.

This chain uses TRBV6-1 with TRBJ1-1; D not certain. The CDR3 loop spans 13 amino acids. Deletions cut 3 bases from V and 3 bases from J, with 8 bases between. Per germline, CDR1 MNHNS and CDR2 SASEGT. CDR3 amino acids: CASSDEGDTEAFF. CDR3 DNA: TGTGCCAGCAGTGACGAGGGTGACACTGAAGCTTTCTTT.